This entry concerns a single TCR beta chain. This record belongs to a study of beta chain features in type 1 diabetes. What was sequenced were expressed TCRB transcripts, since all of the isolated RNA had been reverse transcribed. Repertoires were generated with immunoSEQ multiplex PCR, while TCRdb's copy carries only in-frame clones and drops some. The table shows just over 600,000 clones, with roughly a sixth occurring only once. Donors contributed one heparinised blood draw apiece, averaging about 110 mL. The authors sorted CD4+ naive, central memory, regulatory and stem cell-like memory cells via CD45RO/CCR7/CD25/CD127/CD95/CD27. Germline CDR1 reads LGHNA; CDR2 reads YSLEER. The CDR3 contains 13 residues. V shed 6 bases, J shed 7 bases, and the junction held 2 bases outside the gene matches.

The chain carries TRBV4-3 and TRBJ2-1; 11 bases map to TRBD2. This sequence originates from a man between 18 and 35 years old in good health. Sequencing was done on a sample of naive CD4+ T cells from blood. CDR3 protein: CASRIAGGNEQFF. The CDR3 DNA follows: TGCGCCAGCAGAATAGCGGGGGGGAATGAGCAGTTCTTC.